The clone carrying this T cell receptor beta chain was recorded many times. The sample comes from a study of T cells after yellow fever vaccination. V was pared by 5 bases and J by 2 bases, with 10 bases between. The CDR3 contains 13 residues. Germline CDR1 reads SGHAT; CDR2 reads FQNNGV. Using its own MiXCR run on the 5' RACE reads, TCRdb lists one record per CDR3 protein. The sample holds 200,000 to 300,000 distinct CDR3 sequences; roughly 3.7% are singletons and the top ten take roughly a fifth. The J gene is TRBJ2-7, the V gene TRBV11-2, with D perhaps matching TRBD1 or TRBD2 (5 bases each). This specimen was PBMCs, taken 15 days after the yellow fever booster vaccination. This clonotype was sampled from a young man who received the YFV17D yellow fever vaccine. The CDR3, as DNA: TGTGCCAGCAGCCAGGGACGGCCCTACGAGCAGTACTTC. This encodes CASSQGRPYEQYF.